The 4 T cell receptor beta chains reported below all come from one sample, sequenced in a study of preoperative IRX-2 immunotherapy in early breast cancer. Produced via immunoSEQ multiplex PCR; TCRdb's table is partial and in-frame only. The sample lists around 24,000 clones, about three quarters seen once, with less than 7.5% in the top ten. Treatment described: preoperative locoregional IRX-2 cytokine immunotherapy. The specimen comprised lymph node tissue, sampled after IRX-2 immunotherapy. Every receptor here comes from a human donor with breast cancer.

This clone was seen more than once but under ten times. The V call is TRBV11-3, the J call TRBJ2-7; 9 nucleotides line up with TRBD2. CDR1 is SGHNT, CDR2 YENEEA, per germline. This CDR3 region has 17 residues. The V segment lost 4 bases and the J segment 5 bases; nucleotides outside the gene matches: 15. The CDR3 is CASSSAEGGGRAHEQYF. The CDR3 bases are TGTGCCAGCAGCTCCGCCGAGGGGGGCGGGAGGGCCCACGAGCAGTACTTC.

The V gene is TRBV6-8, the J gene TRBJ2-7; 10 bases align to TRBD2. The germline gives CDR1 MNHGY, CDR2 SAAAGT. CDR3 length: 14 amino acids. The V segment lost 5 bases and the J segment 3 bases; nucleotides outside the gene matches: 4. CDR3 residues: CASSRTSGFYEQYF. The CDR3 DNA reads as TGTGCCAGCAGTCGGACTAGCGGTTTCTACGAGCAGTACTTC.

For the CDR3, the DNA is TGCGCCAGCAGCCAAGCCCTAGGGGGGAGGGACACCGGGGAGCTGTTTTTT. It is translated as CASSQALGGRDTGELFF. This chain joins TRBV4-1 and TRBJ2-2, with D perhaps TRBD2 (7 bases). Trimming stripped 1 base from V and 3 bases from J, with 15 bases between. This CDR3 region has 17 residues. From germline, CDR1 is MGHRA and CDR2 YSYEKL.

V is TRBV10-2 and J is TRBJ1-4, with 10 bases aligning to TRBD1. The V and J ends lost 3 bases and 7 bases, in that order; junction bases with no gene match: 2. Germline CDR1 is WSHSY and CDR2 is SAAADI. The CDR3 is 14 residues long. The CDR3 sequence is CASSEWTGGEKLFF. The CDR3 nucleotides read TGCGCCAGCAGTGAATGGACAGGGGGTGAAAAACTGTTTTTT.